Listed below are T cell receptor beta chains from one sample, sequenced in a study of blood T cell repertoires in COVID-19. Measured with immunoSEQ multiplex PCR; TCRdb has only the in-frame clones, and not every one. Of 150,000 or so clones listed, roughly 87% are singletons. Sequenced material: PBMCs or T cells enriched from blood (not recorded which). The receptors were gathered from a human donor with acute COVID-19. The donor label of this sample is uncertain. Each CDR3 is given with its conserved first and last residue. D genes are given only for firm matches. Only some rows state a clone size, as once, few, many or a class for expanded clones.

j_call	d_call	clone_size	v_call	cdr3_nt	cdr3_aa
TRBJ2-5	TRBD2	.	TRBV11-3	TGTGCCAGCCGTTCTACCGCCACTAGCGGGGGGGCGAGAGAGACCCAGTACTTC	CASRSTATSGGARETQYF
TRBJ1-1	.	.	TRBV12-3/TRBV12-4	TGTGCCAGCAGTACAGGGTCGAACACTGAAGCTTTCTTT	CASSTGSNTEAFF
TRBJ2-3	TRBD2	.	TRBV11-2	TGTGCCAGCAGCTTAAGGCGCGTAGCGGGCCTCGAGGGAGATACGCAGTATTTT	CASSLRRVAGLEGDTQYF
TRBJ2-7	.	.	TRBV2	TGTGCCAGCAGTGACCCCGGGGGACAGTTTATATACGAGCAGTACTTC	CASSDPGGQFIYEQYF
TRBJ1-4	.	.	TRBV5-1	TGCGCCAGCAGCTTCCAGACAACTAATGAAAAACTGTTTTTT	CASSFQTTNEKLFF
TRBJ1-6	.	.	TRBV18	TGTGCCAGCTCACCAAGGCAGGCAAATTCACCCCTCCACTTT	CASSPRQANSPLHF
TRBJ1-2	.	few	TRBV7-9	TGTGCCAGCAGCCCGCTCGGGGGAGTTAACTATGGCTACACCTTC	CASSPLGGVNYGYTF
TRBJ2-1	TRBD1	.	TRBV5-1	TGCGCCAGCAGCTGGACAGGGGGCGCGGGAAATGAGCAGTTCTTC	CASSWTGGAGNEQFF
TRBJ1-4	.	.	TRBV2	TGTGCCAGCTTCCCAGTTTTTCGGACAGAAGATGAAAAACTGTTTTTT	CASFPVFRTEDEKLFF
TRBJ2-3	TRBD2	.	TRBV24-1	TGTGCCACCAGTGATTTTAGCCCGCAAACTAGCGGAAGCACAGATACGCAGTATTTT	CATSDFSPQTSGSTDTQYF
TRBJ2-1	TRBD2	few	TRBV6-2/TRBV6-3	TGTGCCAGCAGTTTCTCAGGACTAGTACGCGAGCAGTTCTTC	CASSFSGLVREQFF
TRBJ2-5	.	.	TRBV6-1	TGTGCCAGCAGTGTACAGAAGCGGGTAGGACGCCAAGAGACCCAGTACTTC	CASSVQKRVGRQETQYF
TRBJ1-1	.	.	TRBV9	TGTGCCAGCAGCGTAGGCGCCACTTCGAACACTGAAGCTTTCTTT	CASSVGATSNTEAFF
TRBJ2-2	.	few	TRBV19	TGTGCCAGTAAAAGCGAGTCGAACACCGGGGAGCTGTTTTTT	CASKSESNTGELFF
TRBJ2-3	TRBD2	.	TRBV9	TGTGCCAGCAGCTCTTCGGGACTAGAAGATACGCAGTATTTT	CASSSSGLEDTQYF
TRBJ2-7	TRBD2	.	TRBV2	TGTGCCAGCGGCTATGGGGGGGAACACTACGAGCAGTACTTC	CASGYGGEHYEQYF
TRBJ1-4	TRBD1	few	TRBV27	TGTGCCAGCAGTCCGATCCGGACAGGGGCGATTGAAAAACTGTTTTTT	CASSPIRTGAIEKLFF
TRBJ1-2	TRBD1	.	TRBV6-5	TGTGCCAGCAGTTACTCGGGGGGACAGTCCTATGGCTACACCTTC	CASSYSGGQSYGYTF
TRBJ1-6	TRBD1	.	TRBV9	TGTGCCAGCACCAAGGGGACAGACTATAATTCACCCCTCCACTTT	CASTKGTDYNSPLHF
TRBJ1-1	.	.	TRBV28	TGTGCCAGCGGTGCGAGGAACACTGAAGCTTTCTTT	CASGARNTEAFF
TRBJ1-4	TRBD1	.	TRBV19	TGTGCCAGTAGTATTGGACAGGGAAACGAAAAACTGTTTTTT	CASSIGQGNEKLFF
TRBJ1-1	.	.	TRBV10-1	TGCGCCAGCAGTGAGTCGAGAAGCAAAGGACAGAGGGATATTGGGAACACTGAAGCTTTCTTT	CASSESRSKGQRDIGNTEAFF
TRBJ2-7	TRBD1	.	TRBV18	TGTGCCAGCTCCCACCGGGACAGGAGGGACCACGAGCAGTACTTC	CASSHRDRRDHEQYF
TRBJ2-7	.	.	TRBV5-5	TGTGCCAGCAGCTTGGCGCCCCGGACTTCAACCTACGAGCAGTACTTC	CASSLAPRTSTYEQYF
TRBJ2-7	.	.	TRBV10-1	TGCGCCAGCAGTGAACACAGATCCTACGAGCAGTACTTC	CASSEHRSYEQYF
TRBJ2-5	TRBD2	.	TRBV3-1/TRBV3-2	TGTGCCAGCATCCTCAGCCCCCTAGCGGGGGGACGAGAAGAGACCCAGTACTTC	CASILSPLAGGREETQYF
TRBJ2-7	.	.	TRBV6-6	TGTGCCAGCAGTGCTTCCAGGGACGAGCAGTACTTC	CASSASRDEQYF
TRBJ1-6	TRBD1	.	TRBV19	TGTGCCAGCACTATACCGGGACAGGGGAATTCACCCCTCCACTTT	CASTIPGQGNSPLHF
TRBJ1-5	.	.	TRBV19	TGTGCCAGTAAGGAGGGTCGCTATGATCAGCCCCAGCATTTT	CASKEGRYDQPQHF